This TCR beta chain comes out of a study of cytomegalovirus exposure and HLA in healthy donors. Background on the study: About 82 million unique TCRs from HLA-typed donors were held in an early release of data. In terms of ancestry, the Caucasian-associated cluster contained about four fifths of the roughly 400 genotyped donors.

The CDR3 runs 13 residues. Germline loops: CDR1 SGHNT, CDR2 YENEEA. Trimming left V 5 bases short and J 2 bases short, with 9 bases between. The PCR made use of 60 Vbeta and 13 Jbeta primers. TCRdb's copy holds only in-frame clones and misses some; the assay was immunoSEQ multiplex PCR. Of about 150,000 clones in the sample, 65% to 75% were seen once. Sequencing used PBMCs. The V gene is TRBV11-3, the J gene TRBJ2-5; TRBD1 might be the D (6 bases). The receptor's source is a man in his 60s in good health and CMV-seronegative. The CDR3 here is CASSPGTQETQYF. The CDR3 bases are TGTGCCAGCAGCCCCGGGACACAAGAGACCCAGTACTTC.